One and the same sample provided the 5 T cell receptor beta chains below, sequenced in a study of blood T cell repertoires in COVID-19. The data were produced by immunoSEQ multiplex PCR, yet TCRdb's version contains in-frame clones alone and is incomplete. Here the sample spans more than 110,000 clones, around 87% being singletons. Specimen: peripheral blood. The receptors originated from a human donor in a cohort sampled during active COVID-19.

The chain links TRBV6-6 to TRBJ2-2; no firm D call. Germline V gene lookup returns CDR1 MNHNY and CDR2 SVGAGI (reference sequence). The CDR3 length is 13 residues. V was pared by 4 bases and J by 7 bases, with 10 bases between. CDR3 nucleotides: TGTGCCAGCAGTTCCCAATACAGCGGGGAGCTGTTTTTT. Translating it yields CASSSQYSGELFF.

The chain is built from TRBV30 and TRBJ1-1; 8 nucleotides line up with TRBD1. The CDR3 length is 12 residues. J lost 7 bases, V lost 3 bases, and 4 bases had no gene match. Germline CDR1 is GTSNPN and CDR2 is SVGIG (reference sequence). The CDR3 sequence: CAWSKDRGEAFF. DNA for the CDR3: TGTGCCTGGAGCAAAGACAGGGGTGAAGCTTTCTTT.

This clone has a handful of counts. V gene TRBV7-3 combines with J gene TRBJ2-7; 8 bases are a match to TRBD2. Looked up from germline, CDR1 is SGHTA and CDR2 is FQGTGA. The V segment lost 5 bases and the J segment 3 bases; nucleotides outside the gene matches: 9. The CDR3 is 15 amino acids. The CDR3 DNA reads as TGTGCCAGCAGCCCTCGGGGGGGCCGTATCTACGAGCAGTACTTC. It codes for CASSPRGGRIYEQYF.

This chain uses TRBV11-2 with TRBJ2-5, with 8 bases identical to TRBD1. CDR1 and CDR2 from the germline V gene are SGHAT and FQNNGV. The CDR3 sequence is 15 residues long. With 5 bases clipped from V and 8 bases from J, the junction kept 13 bases outside the gene matches. In DNA, the CDR3 is TGTGCCAGCAGCCCAGGGGGCCTTTTTTTAGATACCCAGTACTTC. This sequence encodes CASSPGGLFLDTQYF.

The chain combines TRBV28 with TRBJ1-6, with 11 bases that match TRBD1. V shed 8 bases and J 5 bases; nucleotides not matched to a gene: 8. This CDR3 is 16 amino acids long. Germline-derived CDR1 and CDR2 are MDHEN and SYDVKM. The CDR3: CASEDRGPLDNSPLHF. The CDR3 bases are TGTGCCAGCGAGGACAGGGGGCCCCTCGATAATTCACCCCTCCACTTT.